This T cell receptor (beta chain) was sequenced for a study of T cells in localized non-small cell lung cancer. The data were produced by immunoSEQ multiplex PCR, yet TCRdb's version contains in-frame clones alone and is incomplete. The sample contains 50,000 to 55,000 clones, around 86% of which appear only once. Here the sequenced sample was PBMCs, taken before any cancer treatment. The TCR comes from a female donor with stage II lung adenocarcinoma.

CDR3 residues: CASSLTSGGFNEQFF. The CDR3 region has the DNA TGTGCCAGCAGCCTGACTAGCGGGGGATTCAATGAGCAGTTCTTC. The J gene is TRBJ2-1, the V gene TRBV7-6, with 12 bases matching TRBD2. Germline V gives CDR1 SGHVS, CDR2 FNYEAQ. The CDR3 is 15 residues long. After removal of 5 bases from V and 6 bases from J, the junction contained 5 bases not matched to a gene.